The present T cell receptor (beta chain) was sequenced within a study of blood T cells in healthy people across ages (dated by TCRdb to between 2014 and 2016). The study in broad terms: In model experiments, template switching captured roughly one uniquely barcoded TCR beta cDNA molecule for every two T cells. To track age-related changes in TCR beta repertoire diversity, the study relied on deep sequencing normalized with unique cDNA molecular identifiers. Donors were grouped into four age groups: young (average approximately 15 years), middle-aged (approximately 41), aged (around 62) and long-lived (about 90). To avoid experimental bias, donors of different ages were distributed randomly across sequencing lanes. Two additional independent replicas of 1 million unique cDNA reads from the same blood draw were analyzed for two donors (one aged 18 to 30 and one aged 80 or older).

Libraries were prepared through 5' RACE. Instrument used: Illumina HiSeq 2500. A second PCR of roughly 7 to 11 cycles was performed with a sample-barcoded 5' primer and a J-beta primer mix. Each TCR beta cDNA molecule received a unique molecular identifier from a template-switch 5' adaptor carrying 12 random nucleotides. Each sample yielded at least 3 million CDR3-containing paired-end reads. The Mint cDNA synthesis kit, primed by a TRBC-specific oligonucleotide, was used to synthesize first-strand cDNA from all RNA. Following uracil-DNA glycosylase treatment, all cDNA underwent a first 18-cycle PCR with the universal primers M1SS and BC2_uni_R. The original pipeline was this. Each sample was normalized by randomly selecting 1 million high-quality reads, each carrying a distinct molecular identifier. Reads with shared molecular identifiers were discarded instead of being binned into consensus sequences. MiTCR, with a Q25 quality threshold and the strictest error-elimination algorithm, was used for CDR3 identification, clonotype clustering and error correction. A nonparametric unseen species model using Euler transformation provided a lower-bound estimate of total TCR beta diversity. TCRdb itself trimmed the public reads at Q25 with fastp, ran MiXCR and retained productive beta chains. Rows with a matching CDR3 protein are joined into one entry that keeps the most common DNA and genes. These V and J calls rely on TCRdb rather than the paper's analysis. This sample is represented by just over 800,000 distinct CDR3 sequences; about 59% of them were singletons. Clones ranked in the top ten supply around 30% of the sample.

The donors were roughly 40 Caucasian individuals from Russia, aged roughly 6 to 100 years, who were systemically healthy. About 9.6 milliliters of peripheral blood were collected from each donor into EDTA-treated Vacutainer tubes. Ficoll-Paque density-gradient centrifugation was used to isolate PBMCs, with at least 7 million per sample. Total RNA was extracted from PBMCs with Trizol reagent, with at least 6 micrograms obtained per sample. Naive CD45RAhigh/CD27high T cell percentages were measured by flow cytometry on a PBMC aliquot from every donor. The CDR3 goes from the cysteine to the phenylalanine over 14 residues. Only the CDR3 DNA is retained, 42 bases long and in frame from the first base. In the germline V gene (reference sequence), CDR1 corresponds to LGHDT and CDR2 to YNNKEL. This clonotype was found many times. Its antigen is still unknown. The junction shows a germline mismatch at one end, possibly a read error.

What the authors observed across the whole study: There was a strong correlation between observed TCR beta diversity and the percentage of naive T cells measured by flow cytometry. Because profiling used bulk unsorted PBMCs, naive and antigen-experienced compartments could not be compared conclusively. As age increased, observed TCR beta diversity per million T cells dropped in a roughly linear way, and a significant reduction was already evident by age around 41. The CMV infection status of donors was not known, potentially confounding age-related changes in expanded clonotypes. Compared with the aged group, more naive CD4+ T cells, fewer expanded clones and increased TCR diversity were shown by the long-lived group, suggesting age selection. Estimates of total diversity from one million sequenced T cells were regarded as lower bounds and underestimates.

The receptor chain draws on TRBV3-1 and TRBJ1-6; a stretch of 9 junction bases matches TRBD1. The TCR originated in a man aged 25 to 40 in good health. Sequencing used blood. The DNA sequence follows: TGCGCCAGCAGCTTGGGACAGGGTAATTCACCCCTCCACTTT. Its protein reads: CASSLGQGNSPLHF.